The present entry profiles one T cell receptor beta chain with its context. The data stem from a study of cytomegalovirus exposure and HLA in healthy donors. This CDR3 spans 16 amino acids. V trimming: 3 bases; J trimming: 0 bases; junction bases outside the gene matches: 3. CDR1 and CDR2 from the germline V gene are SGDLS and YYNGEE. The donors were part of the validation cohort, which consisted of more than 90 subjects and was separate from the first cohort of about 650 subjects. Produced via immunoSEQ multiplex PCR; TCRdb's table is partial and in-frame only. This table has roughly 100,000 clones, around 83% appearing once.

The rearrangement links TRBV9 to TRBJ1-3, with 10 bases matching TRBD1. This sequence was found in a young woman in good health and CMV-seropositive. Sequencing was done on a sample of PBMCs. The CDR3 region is CASSADRGYSGNTIYF. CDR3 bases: TGTGCCAGCAGCGCGGACAGGGGGTACTCTGGAAACACCATATATTTT.